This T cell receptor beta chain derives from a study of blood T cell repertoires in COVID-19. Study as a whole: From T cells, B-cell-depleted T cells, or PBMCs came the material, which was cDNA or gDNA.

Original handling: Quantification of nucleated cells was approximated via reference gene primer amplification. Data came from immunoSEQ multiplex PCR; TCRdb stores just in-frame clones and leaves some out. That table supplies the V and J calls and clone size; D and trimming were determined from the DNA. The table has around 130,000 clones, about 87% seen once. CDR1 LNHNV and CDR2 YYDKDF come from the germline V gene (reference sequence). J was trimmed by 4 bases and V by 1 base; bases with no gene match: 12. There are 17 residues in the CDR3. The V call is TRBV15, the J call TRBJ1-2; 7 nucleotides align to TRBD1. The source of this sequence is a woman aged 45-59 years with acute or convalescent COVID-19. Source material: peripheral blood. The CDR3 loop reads CATSRGDSLSKSYGYTF. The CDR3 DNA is TGTGCCACCAGCAGAGGGGACAGCCTTAGCAAATCCTATGGCTACACCTTC.